The sample holds one count of the clone carrying this T cell receptor beta chain. What it recognizes is unknown. This sample stems from a study of T cell repertoires in cytomegalovirus infection. In the study overall: Based on public TCR beta signatures, there were indications of CMV infection and of a matching HLA type. General study results and limits: Dominant in the ex vivo response were TCR beta clonotypes restricted by HLA-C and specific for CMV.

TCRdb passed the reads through MiXCR, listing each CDR3 protein once. The data show over 250,000 distinct CDR3 sequences, 20% to 25% seen once. Trimming shortened V by 4 bases and J by 0 bases, and 7 bases separated the two germline ends. CDR1 SEHNR and CDR2 FQNEAQ come from the germline V gene (reference sequence). This CDR3 has 14 residues. The source material was cultured PBMCs, sampled from culture after CMV antigen stimulation. The rearrangement uses TRBV7-9 and TRBJ1-3, with D hard to call. The receptor was isolated from a human donor in good health (CMV status not recorded). Some clones in this sample may be carry-over from other donors' samples. The CDR3 coding sequence is TGTGCCAGCAGCTCTCAAAGCTCTGGAAACACCATATATTTT. Translating it yields CASSSQSSGNTIYF.